The present TCR beta chain was sequenced within a study of metastatic and nonmetastatic thyroid tumors. Study overall: From malignant and benign thyroid patients, repertoires in blood and in tumor or nodule tissue were compared.

Treatment of any kind had been given to no patient before thyroid surgery. Points on this clone: What it binds is not known. The same CDR3 is also encoded by other DNA sequences in this sample.

Study-level findings and limits: Significantly higher TCR beta diversity was reportedly seen in malignant thyroid tumors than benign nodules, in blood and tumor.

Study processing details: Building a distant-metastasis classifier for papillary thyroid cancer drew on CDR3 differences across clinicopathological groups. TCRdb redid the clone calls on the PCR reads using MiXCR. The V and J calls were not made by the authors but by TCRdb's processing. Counted here are some 38,000 clones, about 45% occurring once; the ten biggest clones make up approximately 24%. The receptor comes from a male donor with papillary thyroid cancer or a benign thyroid nodule (not recorded which). Some clones in this sample may be carry-over from other donors' samples. The sequenced material came from tumor tissue.

The CDR3 sequence: CASSSRLSGSYNEQFF. CDR3 nucleotide sequence: TGTGCCAGCAGCTCCCGCCTATCCGGCTCCTACAATGAGCAGTTCTTC. The rearrangement links TRBV11-2 to TRBJ2-1; D remains ambiguous. The V end lost 4 bases, the J end lost 0 bases, and 13 bases lay between the germline ends. Per germline, CDR1 SGHAT and CDR2 FQNNGV. The CDR3 covers 16 residues.